A single sample is the source of the 26 T cell receptor beta chains below, sequenced in a study of tumor-infiltrating lymphocytes in primary liver carcinoma. For each extraction, RNA and DNA were obtained together from about 20-30 mg of unsorted bulk tissue. From approximately 530 ng of total RNA, TCR beta-specific cDNA was reverse-transcribed using a constant-region primer. Employing slightly modified ARM-PCR, three nested multiplex PCR rounds were run, and these gave rise to the TCR beta libraries. Both of the initial two PCR rounds ran for about 9 cycles and employed TRBV1-TRBV30 forward primers alongside a C-beta reverse primer. MiXCR, run by TCRdb on the multiplex PCR reads, gives a single entry per CDR3 protein. The table includes 100,000 or so distinct CDR3 sequences, about four fifths detected once. The specimen was liver tumor tissue from sampling region 3. As to subset: tumor region T3, left-lateral pole. These receptors were obtained from a middle-aged man with primary liver carcinoma and hepatitis B virus infection.

As for this clonotype: Since the CDR3 does not end with the conserved phenylalanine or tryptophan, this likely comes from a read error. V gene TRBV29-1 combines with J gene TRBJ2-3; 12 bases agree with TRBD2. Trimming at V came to 6 bases and at J to 8 bases, leaving 12 bases not matched to a gene. Per the germline V gene, CDR1 is SQVTM and CDR2 is ANQGSEA. The CDR3 contains 15 residues. CDR3 region: CSVRTSGNWKVTQYL. CDR3 sequence (DNA): TGCAGCGTACGGACTAGCGGGAATTGGAAAGTTACGCAGTATCTT.

Comments on this clonotype: The junction departs from the called germline gene at one end, perhaps through a read error. This chain connects TRBV29-1 to TRBJ2-3; D not resolved. Germline V lookup: CDR1 SQVTM, CDR2 ANQGSEA. The CDR3 is 12 amino acids. DNA for the CDR3: TGCAAAGTTGCCCCTTCCACAGATACGAAGTATTTT. This codes for CKVAPSTDTKYF.

This chain joins TRBV6-5 and TRBJ2-1, with 7 bases lining up with TRBD2. The CDR3 runs to 15 residues. The germline V gene encodes CDR1 MNHEY and CDR2 SVGAGI. The CDR3 protein is CSNSHSEGGPDEQFF. In DNA form, the CDR3 reads TGTTCCAACAGTCACTCTGAGGGAGGGCCTGATGAGCAGTTCTTC.

This rearrangement joins TRBV24-1 to TRBJ2-3; tentatively, D is TRBD2 (6 bases). Trimming removed 9 bases at V and 6 bases at J, with 21 bases between. CDR3 size: 15 residues. Germline-derived CDR1 and CDR2 are KGHDR and SFDVKD. CDR3 loop: CATSTRGLTTDTQYF. CDR3 DNA: TGTGCCACCTCGACTAGAGGTCTTACCACGGATACGCAGTATTTT.

The V gene is TRBV11-2, the J gene TRBJ1-5, with TRBD1 as a possible D gene (6 bases). This CDR3 region has 17 residues. Looked up from germline, CDR1 is SGHAT and CDR2 is FQNNGV. V was clipped by 1 base and J by 13 bases, with 26 bases between them. This chain's CDR3 is CASSLVAVTGSNHPQHF. The CDR3 nucleotides read TGTGCCAGCAGCTTAGTAGCGGTAACAGGGAGCAATCATCCGCAGCATTTT. Filled out from reference TRBV11-2 and TRBJ1-5, the complete variable domain reads EAGVAQSPRYKIIEKRQSVAFWCNPISGHATLYWYQQILGQGPKLLIQFQNNGVVDDSQLPKDRFSAERLKGVDSTLKIQPAKLEDSAVYLCASSLVAVTGSNHPQHFGDGTRLSIL.

With regard to this clonotype: At one end the junction does not follow the germline gene, possibly because of a read error. The chain couples TRBV6-6 to TRBJ1-5; no clear D. CDR1 is MNHNY and CDR2 is SVGAGI in the germline V gene (reference sequence). The CDR3 spans 15 residues. DNA for the CDR3: TGTGCCAGCCAAACGACGGACTTTCGCAATCAGCCCCAGCATTTC. Translating gives CASQTTDFRNQPQHF.

This chain uses TRBV27 with TRBJ1-4, with 11 bases aligning to TRBD1. The J segment lost 8 bases and the V segment lost 6 bases, leaving 8 bases of the junction unmatched. The CDR3 length is 15 residues. The germline V gene has CDR1 MNHEY and CDR2 SMNVEV (reference sequence). The CDR3 sequence is CASSQPGQGDEKLFF. As DNA, the CDR3 is TGTGCCAGCAGCCAACCGGGACAGGGGGACGAAAAACTGTTTTTT.

V is TRBV11-2 and J is TRBJ2-7, with D possibly being TRBD1 (5 bases). CDR3 length: 14 residues. V lost 4 bases to trimming and J lost 4 bases, with 14 bases between them. Germline values: CDR1 SGHAT, CDR2 FQNNGV. As DNA, the CDR3 is TGTGCCAGCAGCTCTAACAGGAGCCCTTACGAGCAGTACTTC. Translation: CASSSNRSPYEQYF.

This chain links TRBV11-2 with TRBJ1-2; D unclear. The CDR3 runs to 16 residues. Germline lookup yields CDR1 SGHAT and CDR2 FQNNGV. Trimming stripped 0 bases from V and 10 bases from J, with 21 bases between. CDR3 in amino acids: CASSLDSVARSRDYTF. CDR3 nucleotide sequence: TGTGCCAGCAGCTTAGATTCGGTAGCCCGTTCTCGAGACTACACCTTC.

Note on this clonotype: One end of the junction does not line up with germline, which may come from a read error. This rearrangement joins TRBV11-1 to TRBJ2-1, with D perhaps TRBD2 (6 bases). The CDR3 is made up of 16 amino acids. Germline V gene sequence: CDR1 SGHAT, CDR2 FQDESV (reference sequence). CDR3 nucleotide sequence: TGTACCAGCAGCCCCATAGCGGTAGCGTATTTCAATGAGCAGTTCTTC. Its translation: CTSSPIAVAYFNEQFF.

Comment on this clonotype: One end of the junction varies from germline; a read error may be responsible. The chain uses TRBV6-1 and TRBJ2-2; 10 bases agree with TRBD2. CDR1 and CDR2 from the germline V gene are MNHNS and SASEGT. The CDR3 totals 17 residues. This CDR3 is CATTLRTSGVNTGEPFF. As DNA, the CDR3 is TGTGCCACGACACTTCGGACTAGCGGAGTCAACACCGGGGAGCCGTTTTTT.

The table lists this clonotype with a few counts. In this CDR3 the conserved last residue, phenylalanine or tryptophan, is missing, so a read error is likely. V is TRBV6-5 and J is TRBJ2-3, with 7 bases matching TRBD1. Germline V gene lookup returns CDR1 MNHEY and CDR2 SVGAGI. Trimming took 9 bases from V and 3 from J; bases not matched to a gene: 12. The CDR3 has 15 residues. The CDR3 reads CASREQGWGTDTQYL. CDR3 coding DNA: TGTGCCAGTAGAGAACAGGGGTGGGGGACAGATACGCAGTATTTG.

This chain uses TRBV28 with TRBJ2-7; weak D call: TRBD2 (6 bases). Germline CDR1 is MDHEN and CDR2 is SYDVKM. V lost 9 bases and J lost 7, with 22 bases in between. The length of the CDR3 is 14 residues. The DNA for the CDR3 is TGTGCCAGTCAGACTACGAGAGGGAGGCGGGAGCAGTACTTC. Amino acids: CASQTTRGRREQYF.

A note on this clonotype: A junction end diverges from the germline sequence, so it may reflect a read error. The chain links TRBV29-1 to TRBJ2-3; 9 bases are a match to TRBD2. This CDR3 has 14 amino acids. Germline loops: CDR1 SQVTM, CDR2 ANQGSEA. This CDR3 is CSDEGSGSADAQYF. DNA of the CDR3: TGCAGCGATGAGGGTAGCGGGAGTGCAGATGCGCAGTATTTT.

Points on this clonotype: Relative to the germline gene, one junction end is altered; a read error may explain this. The CDR3 sequence: CTSSTSGTYTQYF. The CDR3 coding sequence is TGTACCAGCAGTACTAGCGGCACATATACGCAGTATTTT. V gene TRBV12-3 or TRBV12-4 combines with J gene TRBJ2-3; 8 nucleotides line up with TRBD2. The CDR3 sequence is 13 residues long.

On this clonotype itself: The conserved phenylalanine or tryptophan normally closing the CDR3 is absent here, so this likely arose from a read error. The rearrangement links TRBV6-1 to TRBJ2-3; the match to TRBD2 covers 11 bases. Germline assignment: CDR1 MNHNS and CDR2 SASEGT. The CDR3 length is 15 residues. CDR3 protein: CTSSSGRASTDTQYS. As DNA, the CDR3 is TGTACCAGCAGTAGCGGGAGGGCTAGCACAGATACGCAGTATTCA.

This clonotype was seen only once. The CDR3 sequence: CSVDRTQGDEQFF. For the CDR3, the DNA is TGCAGCGTTGACCGTACTCAAGGGGATGAGCAGTTCTTC. The chain carries TRBV29-1 and TRBJ2-1; D perhaps matches TRBD1 (5 bases). There are 13 residues in the CDR3. The V gene's germline CDR1 is SQVTM and CDR2 ANQGSEA. Trimming stripped 3 bases from V and 8 bases from J, with 14 bases between.

Concerning this clonotype: At one end, the junction sequence differs from germline, possibly due to a read error. The genes are TRBV28 and TRBJ2-3; D unresolved. This CDR3 spans 15 amino acids. Germline V CDR1 and CDR2: MDHEN, SYDVKM. The CDR3 bases are TGTGCCTGCAGTCGCCTCCCGCAAAGCACAGATACACAGTATTTT. It specifies CACSRLPQSTDTQYF.

Comment on this clonotype: An end of the junction differs from the germline gene, which may be a read error. The chain combines TRBV29-1 with TRBJ2-2; possibly TRBD2 for D (6 bases). In germline, CDR1 is SQVTM, CDR2 ANQGSEA. The CDR3 is 14 amino acids. The CDR3 spells CSVSGPGNCGEQFF. The CDR3 DNA reads as TGCAGCGTTTCCGGGCCGGGGAACTGCGGGGAGCAGTTTTTT.

Of note for this clonotype: Germline and junction disagree at one end, which may indicate a read error. The chain recombines TRBV5-1 with TRBJ2-1; TRBD2 matches 11 bases. Germline V CDR1 and CDR2: SGHRS, YFSETQ. The CDR3 is made up of 16 amino acids. The CDR3 sequence: CANSLTLAGGSNEQFF. CDR3 nucleotide sequence: TGCGCCAACAGCTTGACGTTAGCGGGAGGGTCCAATGAGCAGTTCTTC. Combining the CDR3 with reference TRBV5-1 and TRBJ2-1 gives the whole variable domain KAGVTQTPRYLIKTRGQQVTLSCSPISGHRSVSWYQQTPGQGLQFLFEYFSETQRNKGNFPGRFSGRQFSNSRSEMNVSTLELGDSALYLCANSLTLAGGSNEQFFGPGTRLTVL.

About this clonotype: Relative to the germline gene, one junction end is altered; a read error may explain this. The CDR3 DNA reads TGCGCCACTAGGGCTATCGGGATCGTCGGGGAGTTGTTTTTT. Protein: CATRAIGIVGELFF. J is TRBJ2-2 and V is TRBV10-1, with D perhaps matching TRBD2 (5 bases). This CDR3 is built from 14 residues. Germline CDR1 and CDR2: WNHNN and SYGVQD (reference sequence).

Note on this clonotype: A read error may account for a junction end that differs from germline. The chain is built from TRBV5-1 and TRBJ1-1, with TRBD1 as a possible D gene (5 bases). The CDR3 has 14 amino acids. The germline V gene encodes CDR1 SGHRS and CDR2 YFSETQ. The CDR3 protein is CVSSLFGARTEAFF. The DNA of the CDR3 is TGCGTCAGCAGCTTGTTTGGGGCTCGCACTGAAGCTTTCTTT. The entire variable domain, with the rest obtained from reference TRBV5-1 and TRBJ1-1, is as follows: KAGVTQTPRYLIKTRGQQVTLSCSPISGHRSVSWYQQTPGQGLQFLFEYFSETQRNKGNFPGRFSGRQFSNSRSEMNVSTLELGDSALYLCVSSLFGARTEAFFGQGTRLTVV.

On this clonotype: The junction departs from germline at one end; a sequencing error may be responsible. The rearrangement uses TRBV11-2 and TRBJ2-2; a weak D match, TRBD2 (5 bases). This CDR3 has 15 amino acids. Germline V lookup: CDR1 SGHAT, CDR2 FQNNGV. The CDR3 is CASSPWTANIGELSF. The CDR3 nucleotides are TGTGCCAGTAGTCCATGGACTGCGAACATCGGGGAGCTGTCTTTC.

As concerns this clonotype: One end of the junction is discordant with germline, which a read error may explain. This chain uses TRBV4-1 with TRBJ1-6, with unresolved D. CDR3 length: 16 residues. Looked up from germline, CDR1 is MGHRA and CDR2 is YSYEKL. CDR3 nucleotide sequence: TGCGCCAGTAGCCAAGAACAGAGCTCCTATAATTCACCCTTCCACTTT. It is translated as CASSQEQSSYNSPFHF.

There are a few counts of this clonotype. The rearrangement links TRBV6-1 to TRBJ2-1, with a weak D call TRBD2 (6 bases). CDR1 and CDR2 from the germline V gene are MNHNS and SASEGT. The length of the CDR3 is 16 residues. V was clipped by 5 bases and J by 7 bases, with 21 bases between them. This CDR3 reads CASSRKGGGNWNEQFF. The CDR3, as DNA: TGTGCCAGCAGTCGAAAGGGAGGCGGGAATTGGAATGAGCAGTTCTTC.

By share, this clonotype counts as medium-sized (0.01 to 0.1%). The chain uses TRBV11-2 and TRBJ2-7; D is possibly TRBD2 (5 bases). The CDR3 extends over 14 amino acids. V was trimmed by 5 bases and J by 13 bases, leaving 24 bases between them. Germline assignment: CDR1 SGHAT and CDR2 FQNNGV. CDR3 sequence (DNA): TGTGCCAGCAGCCTGCCAGATGAAACTCAGCGGACTTACTTC. Protein: CASSLPDETQRTYF. Drawing the rest from reference TRBV11-2 and TRBJ2-7, the complete variable domain is EAGVAQSPRYKIIEKRQSVAFWCNPISGHATLYWYQQILGQGPKLLIQFQNNGVVDDSQLPKDRFSAERLKGVDSTLKIQPAKLEDSAVYLCASSLPDETQRTYFGPGTRLTVT.